Listed below are T cell receptor beta chains from one sample, sequenced in a study of cytomegalovirus exposure and HLA in healthy donors. TCRdb's copy holds only in-frame clones and misses some; the assay was immunoSEQ multiplex PCR. The profile shows more than 150,000 clones, roughly four fifths of them singletons. The sample comprised PBMCs. Every receptor here comes from a man aged 35 to 55 in good health and CMV-seronegative. Both conserved end residues are part of each CDR3. The D gene is left open where the match is weak. Size values are once, few and many counts, or a class for expanded clones, and some rows have none.

d_call clone_size j_call v_call cdr3_nt cdr3_aa
TRBD1 . TRBJ1-4 TRBV19 TGTGCCAGTAGTAAGGATTCTTGGACAGGGACTAATGAAAAACTGTTTTTT CASSKDSWTGTNEKLFF
TRBD1 . TRBJ1-1 TRBV5-1 TGCGCCAGCAGCTTACAGGACAGGACTGAAGCTTTCTTT CASSLQDRTEAFF
. . TRBJ1-1 TRBV7-9 TGTGCCAGCAGCCACATTCTGCTTCAGGGAAACACTGCCCTTGAAGCTTTCTTT CASSHILLQGNTALEAFF
TRBD1 . TRBJ1-5 TRBV25-1 TGTGCCAGCCACAGGGGGGAAGGTCAGCCCCAGCATTTT CASHRGEGQPQHF
. . TRBJ1-1 TRBV7-3 TGTGCCAGCAGCTTGGACAGAGACACTGAAGCTTTCTTT CASSLDRDTEAFF
. . TRBJ2-7 TRBV6-5 TGTGCCAGCAGTACTGGGCCTTATTCCTACGAGCAGTACTTC CASSTGPYSYEQYF
. . TRBJ2-3 TRBV29-1 TGCAGCGCTCCCGATAATGGACAGACGCAGTATTTT CSAPDNGQTQYF
. . TRBJ1-1 TRBV13 TGTGCCAGCAGCTTAGATGGCTACAGGGTCACTGAAGCTTTCTTT CASSLDGYRVTEAFF
. . TRBJ1-4 TRBV7-8 TGTGCCAGCAGCTCGGGGTTCCGTGAAAAACTGTTTTTT CASSSGFREKLFF
. few TRBJ2-1 TRBV18 TGTGCCAGCTCCCTCGGGACTCCTAACGAGCAGTTCTTC CASSLGTPNEQFF
TRBD1 once TRBJ2-5 TRBV11-3 TGTGCCAGCAGCCTTGGTACGGGACAGGGGTCAGAGACCCAGTACTTC CASSLGTGQGSETQYF
TRBD1 . TRBJ1-3 TRBV6-1 TGTGCCAGCAGCCCCGGGACAGAACTAAGAAACACCATATATTTT CASSPGTELRNTIYF
TRBD2 . TRBJ2-1 TRBV14 TGTGCCAGCAGCCAAGAGGGGCTAGCGGAGTACAATGAGCAGTTCTTC CASSQEGLAEYNEQFF
. . TRBJ2-3 TRBV5-6 TGTGCCAGCAGCTTGACCGTAGAAACGCAGTATTTT CASSLTVETQYF
. . TRBJ2-6 TRBV25-1 TGTGCCAGCAGTGACAGGGCTGGGGCCAACGGCCTGACTTTC CASSDRAGANGLTF
. . TRBJ1-1 TRBV30 TGTGCCTGGAGGGAGCTGGCTGAAGCTTTCTTT CAWRELAEAFF
. . TRBJ2-3 TRBV15 TGTGCCACCAGCCCCGACGGGAGAACAACAGATACGCAGTATTTT CATSPDGRTTDTQYF
. . TRBJ1-1 TRBV9 TGTGCCAGCAGCGTCAGGGAGGGCACTGAAGCTTTCTTT CASSVREGTEAFF
. . TRBJ1-3 TRBV28 TGTGCCAGCACCCCGACAGGCTCTGGAAACACCATATATTTT CASTPTGSGNTIYF
. . TRBJ2-6 TRBV28 TGTGCCAGCTGCCTGAGCTCTGGGGCCAACGGCCTGACTTTC CASCLSSGANGLTF
TRBD2 few TRBJ2-4 TRBV9 TGTGCCAGCAGCCGGGAGGTAGCCAAAAACATTCAGTACTTC CASSREVAKNIQYF
. . TRBJ1-1 TRBV11-2 TGTGCCAGCAGCTTAGATCAGGGTGAAGCTTTCTTT CASSLDQGEAFF